This T cell receptor (beta chain) was profiled in a study of shared clonotypes between healthy human individuals. Broader study findings: Non-shared clonotypes had lower generation probabilities than clonotypes shared by all four sorted-subset donors. Among the subsets, naive ones generally showed larger estimated richness than memory ones.

This CDR3 comprises 12 residues. Germline trimming cut 8 bases from V and 3 bases from J; bases unmatched to any gene: 3. The germline V gene encodes CDR1 MDHEN and CDR2 SYDVKM. This clone was observed once. What it recognizes is unknown. Clones were read by immunoSEQ multiplex PCR, and TCRdb kept only the in-frame ones, dropping some. The data contain approximately 640,000 clones, approximately 75% of them seen just once; the ten biggest clones take up under 2%. Researchers partitioned CD4+ cells into CD45RA+ naive and CD45RA-negative memory subsets. Sequenced material: memory CD4+ T cells sorted from blood. Subset indicated: CD45RA-negative fraction. This TCR was recovered from a young woman in good health. The V gene is TRBV28, the J gene TRBJ2-7; 8 positions agree with TRBD1. CDR3 nucleotides: TGTGCCAGCGGGACAGGAGGCTACGAGCAGTACTTC. Encoded protein: CASGTGGYEQYF.